Listed below are T cell receptor beta chains from one sample, sequenced in a study of blood T cell repertoires in COVID-19. Produced via immunoSEQ multiplex PCR; TCRdb's table is partial and in-frame only. The repertoire holds roughly 520,000 clones, with 88% as singletons. The sequenced material came from PBMCs or T cells enriched from blood (not recorded which). These receptors originate from a woman in her thirties or forties who had recovered from COVID-19. CDR3s include the opening cysteine and the closing phenylalanine or tryptophan. The D gene is left open where the match is weak. Where a row states a size, it is once, few, many or the class of an expanded clone; other rows omit it.

clone_size,d_call,j_call,v_call,cdr3_nt,cdr3_aa
NA,TRBD2,TRBJ2-7,TRBV12-3/TRBV12-4,TGTGCCAGCAGAGCGGGAGGGCTTGACGAGCAGTACTTC,CASRAGGLDEQYF
NA,NA,TRBJ2-7,TRBV7-2,TGTGCCAGCGCCGAGTACTACTCCTACGAGCAGTACTTC,CASAEYYSYEQYF
NA,NA,TRBJ2-7,TRBV6-2/TRBV6-3,TGTGCCAGCAGCAGCGGGCCCCTTAGCTCCTACGAGCAGTACTTC,CASSSGPLSSYEQYF
NA,NA,TRBJ1-1,TRBV24-1,TGTGCCACCAGGGGCTTGAACACTGAAGCTTTCTTT,CATRGLNTEAFF
NA,NA,TRBJ2-7,TRBV14,TGTGCCAGCAGCCAATCCCTGACAGGCACCTACGAGCAGTACTTC,CASSQSLTGTYEQYF
NA,TRBD2,TRBJ2-7,TRBV10-3,TGTGCCATCAGCCCTCTCCTCAGCGGGGGTTCCTACGAGCAGTACTTC,CAISPLLSGGSYEQYF
NA,TRBD2,TRBJ2-7,TRBV19,TGTGCCAGTATAGGACTAGCGGGAACCTACGAGCAGTACTTC,CASIGLAGTYEQYF
NA,NA,TRBJ1-2,TRBV29-1,TGCAGCGTTGACCCGGACACCCCTAACTATGGCTACACCTTC,CSVDPDTPNYGYTF
once,TRBD2,TRBJ2-1,TRBV5-1,TGCGCCAGCAGCTTGGTTCTAGCGGGATCCCTGGTATACAATGAGCAGTTCTTC,CASSLVLAGSLVYNEQFF
once,NA,TRBJ1-2,TRBV27,TGTGCCAGCAGTTTTGGCGGACAGTCCGGCGGCTACACCTTC,CASSFGGQSGGYTF
NA,TRBD2,TRBJ2-7,TRBV4-3,TGCGCCAGCAGCCAAGCGACTAGCGGGAGGATGTCCGTCTACGAGCAGTACTTC,CASSQATSGRMSVYEQYF
NA,NA,TRBJ1-2,TRBV18,TGTGCCAGCTCACCACCGGTGAATGAGGGTATCTATGGCTACACCTTC,CASSPPVNEGIYGYTF
NA,NA,TRBJ1-5,TRBV18,TGTGCCAGCTCACTACAGGGATCCACCAATCAGCCCCAGCATTTT,CASSLQGSTNQPQHF
few,NA,TRBJ1-1,TRBV7-9,TGTGCCAGCAGCTTATCCTACTCGAACACTGAAGCTTTCTTT,CASSLSYSNTEAFF
NA,NA,TRBJ2-1,TRBV10-3,TGTGCCATCAGTGAGTCGGGCGGGGCGACCTACAATGAGCAGTTCTTC,CAISESGGATYNEQFF
NA,NA,TRBJ1-1,TRBV11-2,TGTGCCAGCAGCCAGTCGTTGAACACTGAAGCTTTCTTT,CASSQSLNTEAFF
NA,NA,TRBJ1-2,TRBV19,TGTGCCAGTGCCAACCTCGACAGCTCTAACTATGGCTACACCTTC,CASANLDSSNYGYTF
NA,NA,TRBJ1-3,TRBV5-1,TGCGCCAGCAGCTTGGAGGCAGGCAACTCTGGAAACACCATATATTTT,CASSLEAGNSGNTIYF
once,NA,TRBJ1-1,TRBV4-3,TGCGCCAGCAGCCAAGAAACGCGGAAAGCAAACACTGAAGCTTTCTTT,CASSQETRKANTEAFF
NA,NA,TRBJ2-7,TRBV7-2,TGTGCCAGCAGCCAGGGACTGACAACCTACGAGCAGTACTTC,CASSQGLTTYEQYF
NA,NA,TRBJ1-5,TRBV4-3,TGCGCCAGCAGCCAAGACCGGGGGGGGGTAAGTCAGCCCCAGCATTTT,CASSQDRGGVSQPQHF
NA,NA,TRBJ2-7,TRBV12-3/TRBV12-4,TGTGCCAGCAGTTTTTTATCCTACTACGAGCAGTACTTC,CASSFLSYYEQYF
NA,NA,TRBJ1-3,TRBV7-6,TGTGCCAGCAGTAGCTTACCCAGGGGTAAAGGAAACACCATATATTTT,CASSSLPRGKGNTIYF
NA,NA,TRBJ2-3,TRBV27,TGTGCCAGCAGTTTACTAGATACAGATACGCAGTATTTT,CASSLLDTDTQYF
NA,NA,TRBJ2-3,TRBV18,TGTGCCAGCTCACCAGGGTTACAGTCCACAGATACGCAGTATTTT,CASSPGLQSTDTQYF
NA,TRBD2,TRBJ2-1,TRBV7-6,TGTGCCAGCAGCTCCATAAGGACTAGCGGGAGTGGTGAGCAGTTCTTC,CASSSIRTSGSGEQFF
NA,TRBD2,TRBJ2-5,TRBV24-1,TGTGCCACCAGTGATAGCGGGAGGATCCAAGAGACCCAGTACTTC,CATSDSGRIQETQYF
NA,TRBD1,TRBJ1-1,TRBV27,TGTGCCAGCAGTCACCGGGACAGGTCTCGAGTTACTGAAGCTTTCTTT,CASSHRDRSRVTEAFF
NA,NA,TRBJ2-7,TRBV11-2,TGTGCCAGCAGCTTAGGGGCCGGCTCCTACGAGCAGTACTTC,CASSLGAGSYEQYF
NA,NA,TRBJ2-3,TRBV5-1,TGCGCCAGCAGCTTGCAGGGCGGCACAGATACGCAGTATTTT,CASSLQGGTDTQYF
NA,NA,TRBJ1-2,TRBV4-3,TGCGCCAGCAGCCACCTGACAGAAACCTATGGCTACACCTTC,CASSHLTETYGYTF
NA,TRBD2,TRBJ2-2,TRBV19,TGTGCCAGTAGTCCCTACCCGGCGGGAGCCGACACCGGGGAGCTGTTTTTT,CASSPYPAGADTGELFF
NA,NA,TRBJ1-3,TRBV28,TGTGCCAGCAAGCGGGGAGTGCGAGGAAACACCATATATTTT,CASKRGVRGNTIYF
NA,NA,TRBJ1-2,TRBV16,TGTGCCAGCAGCCAAACAGGGTTGGGCTACACCTTC,CASSQTGLGYTF
NA,TRBD1,TRBJ1-2,TRBV5-1,TGCGCCAGCAGCGGTAGAAGGGGACAGGGAAGAAATGGCTACACCTTC,CASSGRRGQGRNGYTF
NA,NA,TRBJ1-1,TRBV5-8,TGTGCCAGCAGCTTGGTCCGAGGCACTGAAGCTTTCTTT,CASSLVRGTEAFF
NA,TRBD2,TRBJ2-1,TRBV28,TGTGCCAGCAGTCCGGGACTAGCGTTCAATGAGCAGTTCTTC,CASSPGLAFNEQFF
NA,TRBD1,TRBJ1-1,TRBV18,TGTGCCAGCTCACCACGGACAGGGGGCGAGGAAGCTTTCTTT,CASSPRTGGEEAFF
NA,NA,TRBJ2-7,TRBV12-5,TGTGCTAGTGGTTTCTCGGGAGTCCACCTACCCAACGAGCAGTACTTC,CASGFSGVHLPNEQYF
NA,TRBD2,TRBJ2-3,TRBV24-1,TGTGCCACCAGTGAAATCACATCCAGCGGGGGCACAGATACGCAGTATTTT,CATSEITSSGGTDTQYF
NA,NA,TRBJ1-5,TRBV24-1,TGTGCCACCAGTGATACAGGGAGAGTCAATAGCAATCAGCCCCAGCATTTT,CATSDTGRVNSNQPQHF
once,NA,TRBJ2-7,TRBV5-4,TGTGCCAGCAGCTTCGCCCGCGGGAATACCTACGAGCAGTACTTC,CASSFARGNTYEQYF